What follows describes a single TCR beta chain. Its antigen is undetermined. Amplification of TCR beta CDR3 regions was performed using RNA transcripts as template. The HTBI primer set served for first-round RT-PCR of the TCR CDR3. TCRdb reprocessed the multiplex PCR reads via MiXCR and lists one record per CDR3 protein. The top ten clones hold less than 6.5% of a sample with roughly 420,000 distinct CDR3 sequences, roughly 13% of them seen once. These data are taken from a study of T cells in Graves' hyperthyroidism and ophthalmopathy. Overall study results and limits: Patients with ophthalmopathy were separated from those with stable hyperthyroidism by a 13 V-J model. Blood samples included most of the expanded thyroid clonotypes exceeding 0.001.

A lack of ophthalmopathy progression within 18 months defined stable Graves' hyperthyroidism. The CDR3 is 15 residues long. With 6 bases clipped from V and 1 base from J, the junction kept 3 bases outside the gene matches. Germline V lookup: CDR1 DFQATT, CDR2 SNEGSKA (reference sequence). This clonotype originated in a woman aged 18 to 35 with Graves' hyperthyroidism. This chain joins TRBV20-1 and TRBJ2-2; the match to TRBD2 covers 12 bases. The sample taken for sequencing was blood. CDR3 in DNA: TGCAGTGCCCGGACTAGCGGGATGAACACCGGGGAGCTGTTTTTT. Translated: CSARTSGMNTGELFF.